These 18 T cell receptor beta chains share one sample of origin, sequenced in a study of blood T cell repertoires in COVID-19. Profiling relied on immunoSEQ multiplex PCR, and the TCRdb table lists in-frame clones only, not all of them. This table holds fewer than 450,000 clones, around 90% found once. Sequencing was done on a sample of peripheral blood. These TCRs come from a woman aged 18-30 years who had recovered from COVID-19.

Concerning this clone itself: This same CDR3 is encoded by further DNA sequences in the sample. This chain joins TRBV19 and TRBJ1-1, with TRBD1 matching 8 bases. Trimming removed 3 bases from V and 4 bases from J; junction bases left unmatched: 16. Germline CDR1 LNHDA, CDR2 SQIVND (reference sequence). The CDR3 sequence is 18 residues long. The CDR3: CASSIHPLDREGGTEAFF. The DNA of the CDR3 is TGTGCCAGTAGTATTCATCCGTTGGACAGGGAGGGTGGCACTGAAGCTTTCTTT.

The gene calls are TRBV10-2 and TRBJ2-7; 9 nucleotides line up with TRBD1. V shed 4 bases and J 3 bases; nucleotides not matched to a gene: 13. Germline V CDR1 and CDR2: WSHSY, SAAADI. This CDR3 has 17 amino acids. CDR3 sequence reads: CASSGATPGQGDYEQYV. In DNA form, the CDR3 reads TGCGCCAGCAGTGGGGCAACTCCGGGACAGGGCGACTACGAGCAGTACGTC.

J is TRBJ2-1 and V is TRBV29-1; maybe TRBD1 (5 bases). From germline, CDR1 is SQVTM and CDR2 ANQGSEA. V shed 7 bases and J shed 10 bases, with 14 bases lying between them. This CDR3 comprises 11 residues. The chain's CDR3 is CSAQGLGEQFF. Written as DNA, the CDR3 is TGCAGCGCTCAGGGCCTTGGGGAGCAGTTCTTC.

This clone was seen only once. The chain has TRBV30 and TRBJ1-2; D might be TRBD1 (5 bases). Germline CDR1 GTSNPN, CDR2 SVGIG (reference sequence). This CDR3 region has 12 residues. V was cut by 3 bases and J by 4 bases, with 9 bases left in between. CDR3 coding DNA: TGTGCCTGGAGCCAAGACAGCTATGGCTACACCTTC. Translated: CAWSQDSYGYTF.

The chain links TRBV14 to TRBJ2-1, with 11 bases fitting TRBD2. CDR3 length: 15 amino acids. The V gene's germline CDR1 is SGHDN and CDR2 FVKESK. With V trimmed by 5 bases and J by 4 bases, 4 bases remained unmatched. The CDR3 loop reads CASSVTSGSYNEQFF. As DNA, the CDR3 is TGTGCCAGCAGCGTCACTAGCGGGAGTTACAATGAGCAGTTCTTC.

The chain employs TRBV14 and TRBJ2-4, with 13 bases fitting TRBD2. The CDR3 spans 17 residues. J gave up 3 bases and V 4 bases, and 6 bases lay outside the gene matches. Per the germline V gene, CDR1 is SGHDN and CDR2 is FVKESK. CDR3 in amino acids: CASSPGLAGAFKNIQYF. CDR3 nucleotide sequence: TGTGCCAGCAGCCCCGGACTAGCGGGGGCTTTCAAAAACATTCAGTACTTC.

The CDR3 region has the DNA TGTGCTAGTGGTTTGGCTCCTACTAGCTCATTTAGCACAGATACGCAGTATTTT. Residues: CASGLAPTSSFSTDTQYF. The rearrangement joins TRBV12-5 to TRBJ2-3; possibly TRBD2 for D (6 bases). Germline CDR1 is LGHNT and CDR2 is FRNRAP. The CDR3 has 18 residues. Trimming cost V 1 base and J 0 bases, with 17 bases left between them.

This clone occurred a few times. The chain uses TRBV6-6 and TRBJ2-1; a possible D gene is TRBD1 (6 bases). Germline V gene sequence: CDR1 MNHNY, CDR2 SVGAGI (reference sequence). The CDR3 is 13 amino acids. V lost 0 bases to trimming and J lost 7 bases, with 7 bases between them. The CDR3 DNA reads TGTGCCAGCAGTTACTCGGACAGAAATGAGCAGTTCTTC. Its protein product is CASSYSDRNEQFF.

The rearrangement links TRBV30 to TRBJ1-2; 7 nucleotides align to TRBD1. Looked up from germline, CDR1 is GTSNPN and CDR2 is SVGIG (reference sequence). V lost 2 bases, J lost 4 bases, and 7 bases stayed unmatched. The CDR3 contains 14 residues. In DNA form, the CDR3 reads TGTGCCTGGAGTCCCCCCCGGGACAGCTATGGCTACACCTTC. It codes for CAWSPPRDSYGYTF.

This clone was seen more than once but under ten times. The chain recombines TRBV6-5 with TRBJ1-1; TRBD1 is a possible D gene (6 bases). Germline loops: CDR1 MNHEY, CDR2 SVGAGI. The CDR3 is 15 residues long. Trimming took off 6 bases at V and 2 bases at J, with 16 bases between the two ends. In nucleotides, the CDR3 is TGTGCCAGCAGGCCCGATTGGACAGAAAACACTGAAGCTTTCTTT. This codes for CASRPDWTENTEAFF.

This clone was counted between two and nine times. J is TRBJ2-7 and V is TRBV3-1 (or the pseudogene TRBV3-2), with a possible D match to TRBD1 (5 bases). The CDR3 runs 17 residues. Trimming stripped 4 bases from V and 3 bases from J, with 22 bases between. Per germline, CDR1 LGHDT and CDR2 YNNKEL (reference sequence). The CDR3 sequence is CASSLFPPLYDSYEQYV. In DNA form, the CDR3 reads TGTGCCAGCAGCCTGTTTCCCCCCCTATATGACAGCTACGAGCAGTACGTC.

There are a few counts of this clone. V usage is TRBV10-3 and J usage is TRBJ2-3; maybe TRBD2 (6 bases). The ends were cut back, 0 bases at V and 2 bases at J, with 15 bases in the middle. The length of the CDR3 is 17 residues. Per germline, CDR1 ENHRY and CDR2 SYGVKD. The CDR3 coding sequence is TGTGCCATCAGTGAGTCGATAGGGCGGGGCCTCACAGATACGCAGTATTTT. Residues: CAISESIGRGLTDTQYF.

The chain joins TRBV15 to TRBJ1-6; 10 nucleotides match TRBD1. Germline loops: CDR1 LNHNV, CDR2 YYDKDF (reference sequence). Losses at the gene ends were 0 bases for V and 6 bases for J; bases not matched to a gene: 8. The CDR3 sequence is 18 residues long. The CDR3 DNA reads TGTGCCACCAGCAGAGATTTGACAGGGGGCACGAGTAATTCACCCCTCCACTTT. This sequence encodes CATSRDLTGGTSNSPLHF. Combining the CDR3 with reference TRBV15 and TRBJ1-6 gives the whole variable domain DAMVIQNPRYQVTQFGKPVTLSCSQTLNHNVMYWYQQKSSQAPKLLFHYYDKDFNNEADTPDNFQSRRPNTSFCFLDIRSPGLGDTAMYLCATSRDLTGGTSNSPLHFGNGTRLTVT.

The rearrangement uses TRBV10-3 and TRBJ1-5; D is perhaps TRBD1 (6 bases). Germline V gives CDR1 ENHRY, CDR2 SYGVKD. This CDR3 is built from 16 residues. V lost 3 bases and J lost 7, with 19 bases in between. The CDR3 here is CAISDYLQGVGQPQHF. The CDR3 nucleotides read TGTGCCATCAGTGACTACTTACAGGGAGTAGGGCAGCCCCAGCATTTT.

J is TRBJ2-3 and V is TRBV7-6; D may be TRBD2 (6 bases). Looked up from germline, CDR1 is SGHVS and CDR2 is FNYEAQ. V lost 5 bases and J lost 4, with 25 bases in between. The CDR3 extends over 18 amino acids. CDR3 region: CASSPDPIAEVIPDTQYF. CDR3 nucleotides: TGTGCCAGCAGCCCCGACCCCATAGCGGAAGTCATCCCAGATACGCAGTATTTT.

The chain carries TRBV7-2 and TRBJ2-3; 11 bases match TRBD2. V lost 3 bases and J lost 5; bases outside the gene matches: 10. Germline-derived CDR1 and CDR2 are SGHTA and FQGNSA. CDR3 size: 17 residues. Here the CDR3 reads CASSFPPTSGERDTQYF. CDR3 DNA sequence: TGTGCCAGCAGCTTTCCTCCGACTAGCGGGGAGAGAGATACGCAGTATTTT. The complete variable domain, with remaining parts taken from reference TRBV7-2 and TRBJ2-3, reads GAGVSQSPSNKVTEKGKDVELRCDPISGHTALYWYRQSLGQGLEFLIYFQGNSAPDKSGLPSDRFSAERTGGSVSTLTIQRTQQEDSAVYLCASSFPPTSGERDTQYFGPGTRLTVL.

This clone showed up just once. This CDR3 reads CATSDPGQSYGYTF. CDR3 nucleotides: TGTGCCACCAGTGACCCAGGACAGAGCTATGGCTACACCTTC. The chain combines TRBV24-1 with TRBJ1-2, with a weak D call TRBD1 (6 bases). V lost 4 bases and J lost 4, with 12 bases in between. Germline loops: CDR1 KGHDR, CDR2 SFDVKD. The CDR3 consists of 14 residues.

This chain joins TRBV10-3 and TRBJ1-5, with D tentatively TRBD1 (5 bases). The germline V gene has CDR1 ENHRY and CDR2 SYGVKD. CDR3 length: 16 amino acids. V was clipped by 3 bases and J by 0 bases, with 12 bases between them. DNA of the CDR3: TGTGCCATCAGTGAACAGGCCTCAGGTAGCAATCAGCCCCAGCATTTT. Amino acids: CAISEQASGSNQPQHF.